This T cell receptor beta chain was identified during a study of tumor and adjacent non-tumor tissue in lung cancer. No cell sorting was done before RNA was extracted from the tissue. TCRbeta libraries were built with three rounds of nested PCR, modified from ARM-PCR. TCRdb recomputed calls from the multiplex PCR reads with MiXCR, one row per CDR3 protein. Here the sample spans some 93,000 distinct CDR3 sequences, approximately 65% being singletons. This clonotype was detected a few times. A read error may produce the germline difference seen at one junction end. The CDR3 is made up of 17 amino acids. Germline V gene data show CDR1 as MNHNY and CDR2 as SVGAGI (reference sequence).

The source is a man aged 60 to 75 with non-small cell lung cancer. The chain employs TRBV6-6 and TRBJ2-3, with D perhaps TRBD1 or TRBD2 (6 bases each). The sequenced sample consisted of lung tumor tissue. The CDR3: CVSSYREDSFYTDTQYF. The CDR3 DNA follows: TGCGTCAGCAGTTACAGGGAGGACAGTTTCTACACAGATACGCAGTATTTT.